This T cell receptor beta chain was obtained from a study of blood T cell repertoires in COVID-19. Turning to the study itself: Italy, Spain and the United States were the sources of the convalescent and acute COVID-19 samples.

The table came from immunoSEQ multiplex PCR; TCRdb's copy has only in-frame clones and leaves some out. The table lists approximately 300,000 clones, 75% to 90% of them singletons. Adults between roughly 18 and 95 years of age took part from about two dozen US areas. Germline V gene sequence: CDR1 MNHEY, CDR2 SMNVEV (reference sequence). V was clipped by 8 bases and J by 5 bases; unmatched bases: 12. The CDR3 has 15 amino acids. This rearrangement joins TRBV27 to TRBJ1-2, with 9 bases that match TRBD1. Sample: PBMCs or T cells enriched from blood (not recorded which). The sequence was collected from a man in his sixties who had recovered from COVID-19. CDR3 protein: CASGPIGTGLYGYTF. CDR3 sequence (DNA): TGTGCCAGCGGCCCCATCGGGACAGGGTTATATGGCTACACCTTC.